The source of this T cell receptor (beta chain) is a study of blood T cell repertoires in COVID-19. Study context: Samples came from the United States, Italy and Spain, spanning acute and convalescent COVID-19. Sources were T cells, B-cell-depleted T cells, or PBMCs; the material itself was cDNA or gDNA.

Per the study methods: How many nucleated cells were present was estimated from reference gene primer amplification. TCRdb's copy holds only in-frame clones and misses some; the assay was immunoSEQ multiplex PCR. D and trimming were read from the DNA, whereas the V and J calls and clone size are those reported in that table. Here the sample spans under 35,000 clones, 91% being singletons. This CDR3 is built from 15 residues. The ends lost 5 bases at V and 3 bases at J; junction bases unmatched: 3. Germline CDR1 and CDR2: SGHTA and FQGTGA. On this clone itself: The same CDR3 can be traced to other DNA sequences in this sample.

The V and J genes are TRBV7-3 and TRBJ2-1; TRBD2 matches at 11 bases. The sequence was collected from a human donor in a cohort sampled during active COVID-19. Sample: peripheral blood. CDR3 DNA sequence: TGTGCCAGCAGCCTACTAGCGGGAGTCTACAATGAGCAGTTCTTC. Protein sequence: CASSLLAGVYNEQFF. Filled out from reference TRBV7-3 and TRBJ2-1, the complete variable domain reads GAGVSQTPSNKVTEKGKYVELRCDPISGHTALYWYRQSLGQGPEFLIYFQGTGAADDSGLPNDRFFAVRPEGSVSTLKIQRTERGDSAVYLCASSLLAGVYNEQFFGPGTRLTVL.